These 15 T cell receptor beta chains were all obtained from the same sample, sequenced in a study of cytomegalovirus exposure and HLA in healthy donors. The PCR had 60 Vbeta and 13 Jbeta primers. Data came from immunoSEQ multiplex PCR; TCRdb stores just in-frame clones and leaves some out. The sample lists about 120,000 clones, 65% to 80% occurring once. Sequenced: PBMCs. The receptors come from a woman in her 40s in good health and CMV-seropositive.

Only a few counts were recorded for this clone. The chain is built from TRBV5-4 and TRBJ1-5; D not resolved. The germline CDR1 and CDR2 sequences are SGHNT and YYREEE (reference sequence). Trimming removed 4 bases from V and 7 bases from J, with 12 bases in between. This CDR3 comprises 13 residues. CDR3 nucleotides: TGTGCCAGCAGCCCTCTCCCGTCCCAGCCCCAGCATTTT. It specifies CASSPLPSQPQHF.

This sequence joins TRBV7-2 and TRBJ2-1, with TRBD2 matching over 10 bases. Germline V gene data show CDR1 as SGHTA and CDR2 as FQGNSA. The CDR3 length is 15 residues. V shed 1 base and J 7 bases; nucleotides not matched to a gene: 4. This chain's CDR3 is CASSLVSSGRNEQFF. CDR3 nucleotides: TGTGCCAGCAGCTTAGTTAGTAGCGGGAGGAATGAGCAGTTCTTC. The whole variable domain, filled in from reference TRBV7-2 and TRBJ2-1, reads GAGVSQSPSNKVTEKGKDVELRCDPISGHTALYWYRQSLGQGLEFLIYFQGNSAPDKSGLPSDRFSAERTGGSVSTLTIQRTQQEDSAVYLCASSLVSSGRNEQFFGPGTRLTVL.

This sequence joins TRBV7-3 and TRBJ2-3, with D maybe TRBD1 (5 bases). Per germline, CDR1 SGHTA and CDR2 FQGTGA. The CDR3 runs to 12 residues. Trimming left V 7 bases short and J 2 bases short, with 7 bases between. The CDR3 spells CASKGLTDTQYF. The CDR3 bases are TGTGCCAGCAAGGGGCTCACAGATACGCAGTATTTT. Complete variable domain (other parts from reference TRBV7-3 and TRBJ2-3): GAGVSQTPSNKVTEKGKYVELRCDPISGHTALYWYRQSLGQGPEFLIYFQGTGAADDSGLPNDRFFAVRPEGSVSTLKIQRTERGDSAVYLCASKGLTDTQYFGPGTRLTVL.

In nucleotides, the CDR3 is TGTGCCAGCAGCTCTCGGGACAGCAACGAGCAGTACTTC. Translated: CASSSRDSNEQYF. The chain recombines TRBV7-2 with TRBJ2-7; 7 bases fit TRBD1. Germline loops: CDR1 SGHTA, CDR2 FQGNSA. V lost 4 bases to trimming and J lost 5 bases; unmatched junction nucleotides: 5. The CDR3 runs to 13 residues.

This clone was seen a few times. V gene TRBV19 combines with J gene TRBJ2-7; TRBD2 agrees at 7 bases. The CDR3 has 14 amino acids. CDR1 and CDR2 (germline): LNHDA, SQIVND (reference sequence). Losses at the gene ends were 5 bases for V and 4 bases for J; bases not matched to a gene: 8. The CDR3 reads CASSGGRASYEQYF. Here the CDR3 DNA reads TGTGCCAGTAGTGGAGGGAGGGCCTCGTACGAGCAGTACTTC.

This CDR3 is CASSQSVDRAGTQYF. DNA for the CDR3: TGTGCCAGCAGCCAGAGTGTAGACAGGGCGGGTACGCAGTATTTT. V gene TRBV4-2 combines with J gene TRBJ2-3, with TRBD1 matching 7 bases. Germline assignment: CDR1 LGHNA and CDR2 YNFKEQ. V lost 3 bases and J lost 8; bases outside the gene matches: 11. The CDR3 length is 15 residues.

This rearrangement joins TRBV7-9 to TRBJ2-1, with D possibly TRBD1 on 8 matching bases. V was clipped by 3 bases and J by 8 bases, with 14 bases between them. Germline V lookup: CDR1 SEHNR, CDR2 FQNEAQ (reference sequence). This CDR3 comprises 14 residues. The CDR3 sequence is CASSFGQGGHEQFF. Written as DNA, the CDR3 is TGTGCCAGCAGCTTTGGACAGGGAGGGCATGAGCAGTTCTTC.

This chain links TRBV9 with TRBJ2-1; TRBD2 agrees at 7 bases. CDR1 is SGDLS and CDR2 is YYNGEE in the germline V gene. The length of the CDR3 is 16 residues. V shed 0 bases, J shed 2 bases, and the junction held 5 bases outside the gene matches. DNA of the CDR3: TGTGCCAGCAGCGTAGAATCCCGGGGGGCCTACAATGAGCAGTTCTTC. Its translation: CASSVESRGAYNEQFF. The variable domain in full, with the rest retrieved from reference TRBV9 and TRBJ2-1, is DSGVTQTPKHLITATGQRVTLRCSPRSGDLSVYWYQQSLDQGLQFLIQYYNGEERAKGNILERFSAQQFPDLHSELNLSSLELGDSALYFCASSVESRGAYNEQFFGPGTRLTVL.

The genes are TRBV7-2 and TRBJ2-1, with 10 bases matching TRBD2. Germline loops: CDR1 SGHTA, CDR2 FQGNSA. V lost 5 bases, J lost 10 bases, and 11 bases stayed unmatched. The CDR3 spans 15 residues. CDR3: CASSPAGGLRGEQFF. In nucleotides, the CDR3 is TGTGCCAGCAGCCCAGCGGGAGGGTTACGTGGCGAGCAGTTCTTC.

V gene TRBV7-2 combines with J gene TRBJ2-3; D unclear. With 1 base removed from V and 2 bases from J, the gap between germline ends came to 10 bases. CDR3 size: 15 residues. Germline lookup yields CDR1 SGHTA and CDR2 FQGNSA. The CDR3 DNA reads TGTGCCAGCAGCTTAGTTGGCGGAAACACAGATACGCAGTATTTT. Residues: CASSLVGGNTDTQYF.

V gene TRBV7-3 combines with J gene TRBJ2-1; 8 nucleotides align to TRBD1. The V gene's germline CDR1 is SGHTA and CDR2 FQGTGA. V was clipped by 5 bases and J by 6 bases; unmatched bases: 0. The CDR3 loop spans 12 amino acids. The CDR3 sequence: CASSTGGNEQFF. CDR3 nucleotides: TGTGCCAGCAGCACAGGGGGCAATGAGCAGTTCTTC.

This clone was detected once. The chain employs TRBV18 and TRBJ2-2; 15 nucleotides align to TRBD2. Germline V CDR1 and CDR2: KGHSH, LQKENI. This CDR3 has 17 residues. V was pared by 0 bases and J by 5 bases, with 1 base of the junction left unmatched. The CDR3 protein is CASSPPGLAGGTGELFF. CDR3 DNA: TGTGCCAGCTCACCACCGGGACTAGCGGGGGGAACCGGGGAGCTGTTTTTT.

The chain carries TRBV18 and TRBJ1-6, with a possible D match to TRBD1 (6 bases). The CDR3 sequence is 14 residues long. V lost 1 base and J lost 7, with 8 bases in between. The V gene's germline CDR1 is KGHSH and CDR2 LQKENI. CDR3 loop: CASSPQGVNSPLHF. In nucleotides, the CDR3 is TGTGCCAGCTCACCACAGGGGGTCAATTCACCCCTCCACTTT.

The CDR3 loop is CASSLDLSGIPYEQYF. The CDR3 DNA is TGCGCCAGCAGCTTGGACCTTAGCGGGATCCCCTACGAGCAGTACTTC. The chain uses TRBV5-1 and TRBJ2-5, with 8 bases fitting TRBD2. The end of the DNA fits TRBJ2-7 better, so the J call may be wrong. The CDR3 contains 16 residues. CDR1 is SGHRS and CDR2 is YFSETQ in the germline V gene.

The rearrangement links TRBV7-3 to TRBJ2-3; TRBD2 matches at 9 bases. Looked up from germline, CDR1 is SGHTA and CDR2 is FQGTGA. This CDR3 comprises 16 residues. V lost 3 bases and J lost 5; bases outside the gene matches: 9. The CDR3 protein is CASSFGAGGRQDTQYF. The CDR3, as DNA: TGTGCCAGCAGCTTTGGAGCGGGGGGAAGACAAGATACGCAGTATTTT.